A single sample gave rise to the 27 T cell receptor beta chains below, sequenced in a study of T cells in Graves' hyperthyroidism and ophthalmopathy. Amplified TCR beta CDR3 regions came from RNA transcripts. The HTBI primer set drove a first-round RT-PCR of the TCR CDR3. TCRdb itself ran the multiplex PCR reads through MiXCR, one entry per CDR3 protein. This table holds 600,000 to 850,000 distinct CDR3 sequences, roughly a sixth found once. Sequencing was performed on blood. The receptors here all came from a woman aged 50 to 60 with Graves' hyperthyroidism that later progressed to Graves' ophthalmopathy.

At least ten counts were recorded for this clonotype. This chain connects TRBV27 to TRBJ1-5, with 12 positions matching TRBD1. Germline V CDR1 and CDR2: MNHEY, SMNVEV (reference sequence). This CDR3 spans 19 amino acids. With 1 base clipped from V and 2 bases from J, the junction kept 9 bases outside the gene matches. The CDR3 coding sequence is TGTGCCAGCAGTTTATTCTCGGGACAGGGGGCGCGAGGCAATCAGCCCCAGCATTTT. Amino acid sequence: CASSLFSGQGARGNQPQHF.

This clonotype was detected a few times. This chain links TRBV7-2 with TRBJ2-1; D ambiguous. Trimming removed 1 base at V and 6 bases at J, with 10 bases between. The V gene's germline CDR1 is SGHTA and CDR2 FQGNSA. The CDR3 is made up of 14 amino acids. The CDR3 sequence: CASSLVSPRNEQFF. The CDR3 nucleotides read TGTGCCAGCAGCTTAGTCAGTCCCCGCAATGAGCAGTTCTTC.

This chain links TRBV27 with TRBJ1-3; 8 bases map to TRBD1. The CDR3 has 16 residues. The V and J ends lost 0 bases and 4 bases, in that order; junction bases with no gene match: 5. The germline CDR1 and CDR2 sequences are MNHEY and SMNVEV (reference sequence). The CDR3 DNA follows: TGTGCCAGCAGTTTATCAGGCAGGGGGCTCGGAAACACCATATATTTT. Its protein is CASSLSGRGLGNTIYF.

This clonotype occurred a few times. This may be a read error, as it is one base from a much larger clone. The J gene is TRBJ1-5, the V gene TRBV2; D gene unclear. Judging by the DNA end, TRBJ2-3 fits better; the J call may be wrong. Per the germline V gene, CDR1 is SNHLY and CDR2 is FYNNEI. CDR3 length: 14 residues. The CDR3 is CASRQDGPFQPQYF. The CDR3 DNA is TGTGCCAGCAGGCAGGACGGGCCGTTCCAGCCCCAGTATTTT.

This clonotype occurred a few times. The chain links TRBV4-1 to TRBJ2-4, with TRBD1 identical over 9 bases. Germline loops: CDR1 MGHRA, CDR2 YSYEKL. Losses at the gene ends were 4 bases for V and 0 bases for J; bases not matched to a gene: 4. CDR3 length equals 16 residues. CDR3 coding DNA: TGCGCCAGCAGCCCGACAGGGGGAATAGCCAAAAACATTCAGTACTTC. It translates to CASSPTGGIAKNIQYF.

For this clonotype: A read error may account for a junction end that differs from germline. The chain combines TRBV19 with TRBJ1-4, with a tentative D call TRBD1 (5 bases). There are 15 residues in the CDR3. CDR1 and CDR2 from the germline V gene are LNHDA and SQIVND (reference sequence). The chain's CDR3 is CASRIAGRGLEKLFF. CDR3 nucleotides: TGTGCCAGTAGGATAGCAGGGCGCGGCTTGGAAAAACTGTTTTTT.

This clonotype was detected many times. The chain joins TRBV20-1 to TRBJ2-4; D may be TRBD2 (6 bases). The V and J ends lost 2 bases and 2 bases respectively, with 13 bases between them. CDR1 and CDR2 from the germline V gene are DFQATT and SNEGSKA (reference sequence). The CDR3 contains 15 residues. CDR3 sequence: CSARPTGLPKNIQYF. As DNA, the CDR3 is TGCAGTGCTAGACCGACGGGACTTCCCAAAAACATTCAGTACTTC.

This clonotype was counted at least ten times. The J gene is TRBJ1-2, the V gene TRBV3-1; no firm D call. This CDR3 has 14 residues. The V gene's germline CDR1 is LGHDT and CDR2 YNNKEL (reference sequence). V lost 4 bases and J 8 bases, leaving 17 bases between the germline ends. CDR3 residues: CASSPGHGNEGYTF. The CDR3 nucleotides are TGTGCCAGCAGCCCAGGCCACGGCAATGAGGGCTACACCTTC.

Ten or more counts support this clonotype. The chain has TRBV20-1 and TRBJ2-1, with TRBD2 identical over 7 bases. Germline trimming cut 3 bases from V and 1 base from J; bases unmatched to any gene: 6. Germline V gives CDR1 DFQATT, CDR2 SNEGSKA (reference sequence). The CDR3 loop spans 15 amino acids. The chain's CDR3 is CSARGGAGSYNEQFF. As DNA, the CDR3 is TGCAGTGCTAGGGGAGGGGCTGGATCCTACAATGAGCAGTTCTTC.

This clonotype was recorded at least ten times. The CDR3 DNA sequence: TGTGCCTGGAGTGTCCAGTGGAGGGGATCCTACGAGCAGTACTTC. Amino acids: CAWSVQWRGSYEQYF. The gene calls are TRBV30 and TRBJ2-7; D perhaps matches TRBD2 (6 bases). The CDR3 has 15 residues. The germline V gene has CDR1 GTSNPN and CDR2 SVGIG (reference sequence). V was pared by 0 bases and J by 1 base, with 13 bases between. Looking up the rest from reference TRBV30 and TRBJ2-7 gives the full variable domain: SQTIHQWPATLVQPVGSPLSLECTVEGTSNPNLYWYRQAAGRGLQLLFYSVGIGQISSEVPQNLSASRPQDRQFILSSKKLLLSDSGFYLCAWSVQWRGSYEQYFGPGTRLTVT.

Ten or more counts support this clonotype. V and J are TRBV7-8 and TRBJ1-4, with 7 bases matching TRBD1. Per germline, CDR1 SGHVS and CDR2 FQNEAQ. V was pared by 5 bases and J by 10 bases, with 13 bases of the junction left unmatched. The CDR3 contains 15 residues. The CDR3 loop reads CASSRRDRVGGKLFF. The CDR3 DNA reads TGTGCCAGCAGCCGAAGAGACAGGGTGGGGGGAAAACTGTTTTTT.

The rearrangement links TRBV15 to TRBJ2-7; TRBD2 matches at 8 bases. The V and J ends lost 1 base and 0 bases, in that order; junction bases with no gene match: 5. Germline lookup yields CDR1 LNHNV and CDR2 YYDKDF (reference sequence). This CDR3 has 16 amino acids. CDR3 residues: CATSRGPGGPSYEQYF. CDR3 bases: TGTGCCACCAGCAGAGGGCCGGGGGGGCCCTCCTACGAGCAGTACTTC.

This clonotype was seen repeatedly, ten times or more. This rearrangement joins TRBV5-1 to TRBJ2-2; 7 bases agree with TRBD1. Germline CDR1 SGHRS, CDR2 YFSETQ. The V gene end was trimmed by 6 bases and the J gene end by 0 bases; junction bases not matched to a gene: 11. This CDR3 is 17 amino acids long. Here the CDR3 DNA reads TGCGCCAGCAAGCGACAGGGAGCTTACGCGAACACCGGGGAGCTGTTTTTT. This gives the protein CASKRQGAYANTGELFF. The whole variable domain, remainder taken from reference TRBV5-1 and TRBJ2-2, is KAGVTQTPRYLIKTRGQQVTLSCSPISGHRSVSWYQQTPGQGLQFLFEYFSETQRNKGNFPGRFSGRQFSNSRSEMNVSTLELGDSALYLCASKRQGAYANTGELFFGEGSRLTVL.

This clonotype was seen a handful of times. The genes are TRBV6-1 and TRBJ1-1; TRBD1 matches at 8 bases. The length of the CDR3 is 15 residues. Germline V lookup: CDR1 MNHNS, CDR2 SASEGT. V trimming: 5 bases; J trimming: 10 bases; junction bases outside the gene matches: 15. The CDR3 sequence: CASSPRTGSGIGAFF. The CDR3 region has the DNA TGTGCCAGCAGTCCCCGGACAGGGAGCGGCATTGGAGCTTTCTTT.

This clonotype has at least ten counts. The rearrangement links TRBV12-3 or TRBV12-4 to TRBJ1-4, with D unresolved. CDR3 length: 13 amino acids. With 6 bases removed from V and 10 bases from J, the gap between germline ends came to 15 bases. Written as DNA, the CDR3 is TGTGCCAGCAGGGTGGAGGGCCAGGTAAAACTGTTTTTT. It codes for CASRVEGQVKLFF.

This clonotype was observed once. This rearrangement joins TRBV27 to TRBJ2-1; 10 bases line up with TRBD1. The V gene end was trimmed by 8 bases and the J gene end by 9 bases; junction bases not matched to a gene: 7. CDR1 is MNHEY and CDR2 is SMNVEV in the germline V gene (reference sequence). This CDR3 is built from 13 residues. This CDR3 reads CASRDRGLTEQFF. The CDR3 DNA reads TGTGCCAGCCGGGACAGGGGCTTGACTGAGCAGTTCTTC.

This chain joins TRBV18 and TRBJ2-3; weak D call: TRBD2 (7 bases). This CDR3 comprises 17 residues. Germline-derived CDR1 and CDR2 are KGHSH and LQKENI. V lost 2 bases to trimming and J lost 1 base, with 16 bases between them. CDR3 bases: TGTGCCAGCTCACCAGGGGGGGCCAAATCGGGCACAGATACGCAGTATTTT. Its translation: CASSPGGAKSGTDTQYF.

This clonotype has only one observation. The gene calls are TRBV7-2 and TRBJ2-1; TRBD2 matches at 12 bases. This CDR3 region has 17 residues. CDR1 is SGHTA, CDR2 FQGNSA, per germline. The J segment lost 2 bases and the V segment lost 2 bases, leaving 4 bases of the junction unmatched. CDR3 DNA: TGTGCCAGCAGCTTAATATCTAGCGGGGGGGCCTACAATGAGCAGTTCTTC. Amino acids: CASSLISSGGAYNEQFF.

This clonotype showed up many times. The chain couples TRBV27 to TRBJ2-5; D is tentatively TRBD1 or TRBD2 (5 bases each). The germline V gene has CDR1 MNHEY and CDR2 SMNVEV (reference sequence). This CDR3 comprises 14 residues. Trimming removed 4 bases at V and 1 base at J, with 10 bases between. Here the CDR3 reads CASSSRDVQETQYF. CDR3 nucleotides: TGTGCCAGCAGTTCCCGGGACGTCCAAGAGACCCAGTACTTC.

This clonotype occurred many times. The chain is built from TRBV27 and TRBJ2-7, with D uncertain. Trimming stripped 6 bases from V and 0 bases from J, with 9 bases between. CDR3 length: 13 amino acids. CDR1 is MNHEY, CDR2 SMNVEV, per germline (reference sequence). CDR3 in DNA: TGTGCCAGCAGCTTCTCCAGCTCCTACGAGCAGTACTTC. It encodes CASSFSSSYEQYF.

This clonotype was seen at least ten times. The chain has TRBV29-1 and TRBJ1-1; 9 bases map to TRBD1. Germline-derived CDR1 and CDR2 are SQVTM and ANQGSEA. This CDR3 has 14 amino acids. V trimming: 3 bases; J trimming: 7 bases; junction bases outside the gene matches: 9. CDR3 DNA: TGCAGCGTTGACCTGGGGGGACAGGGCGATGAAGCTTTCTTT. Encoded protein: CSVDLGGQGDEAFF.

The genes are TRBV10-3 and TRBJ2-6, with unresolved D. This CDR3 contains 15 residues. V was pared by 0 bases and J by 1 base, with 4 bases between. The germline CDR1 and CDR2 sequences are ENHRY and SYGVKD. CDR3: CAISESRSGANVLTF. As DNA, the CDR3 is TGTGCCATCAGTGAGTCGAGATCTGGGGCCAACGTCCTGACTTTC.

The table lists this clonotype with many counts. The CDR3 nucleotides read TGTGCCTGGAGTTATGAAGATACGCAGTATTTT. The encoded protein is CAWSYEDTQYF. The chain has TRBV30 and TRBJ2-3; D is uncertain. The V end lost 2 bases, the J end lost 5 bases, and 5 bases lay between the germline ends. In germline, CDR1 is GTSNPN, CDR2 SVGIG (reference sequence). CDR3 length: 11 amino acids.

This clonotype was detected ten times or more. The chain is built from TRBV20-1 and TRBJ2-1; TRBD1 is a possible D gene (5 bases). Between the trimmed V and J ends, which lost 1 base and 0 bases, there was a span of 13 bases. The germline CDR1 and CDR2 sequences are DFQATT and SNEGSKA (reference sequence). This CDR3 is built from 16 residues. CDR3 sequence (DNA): TGCAGTGCTAGAGCCCCGCAGGGCGACTCCTACAATGAGCAGTTCTTC. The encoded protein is CSARAPQGDSYNEQFF.

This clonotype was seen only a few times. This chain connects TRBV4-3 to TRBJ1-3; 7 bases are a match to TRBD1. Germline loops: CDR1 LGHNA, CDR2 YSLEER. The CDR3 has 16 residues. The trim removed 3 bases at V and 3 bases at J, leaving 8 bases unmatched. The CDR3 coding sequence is TGCGCCAGCAGCCATCCGGATGGGACAGATGGAAACACCATATATTTT. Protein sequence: CASSHPDGTDGNTIYF.

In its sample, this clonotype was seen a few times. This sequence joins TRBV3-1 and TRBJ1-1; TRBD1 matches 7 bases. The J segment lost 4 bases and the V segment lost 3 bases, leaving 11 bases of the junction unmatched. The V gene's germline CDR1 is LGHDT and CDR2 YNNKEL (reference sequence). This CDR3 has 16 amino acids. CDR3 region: CASSHAFRGAGTEAFF. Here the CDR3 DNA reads TGTGCCAGCAGCCATGCTTTCAGGGGGGCGGGCACTGAAGCTTTCTTT.

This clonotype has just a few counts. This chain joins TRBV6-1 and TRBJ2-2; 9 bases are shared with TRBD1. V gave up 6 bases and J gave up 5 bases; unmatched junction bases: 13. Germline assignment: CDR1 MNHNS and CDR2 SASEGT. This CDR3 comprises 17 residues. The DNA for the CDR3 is TGTGCCAGCAGGACACTCCGTGAGACAGGGGGAACCGGGGAGCTGTTTTTT. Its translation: CASRTLRETGGTGELFF.